This is a list of T cell receptor beta chains from one sample in a study of blood T cell repertoires in COVID-19. Measured with immunoSEQ multiplex PCR; TCRdb has only the in-frame clones, and not every one. The sample carries fewer than 250,000 clones, approximately 91% recorded once. Specimen: peripheral blood. These receptor sequences come from a man aged 60 to 75 who had recovered from COVID-19. The CDR3 runs from the conserved cysteine through the conserved F or W. Fields, in order: J gene, V gene, D gene, clone size, CDR3 DNA, CDR3 protein. A D gene is named only where the DNA matches it firmly. Expanded clones get a size class; other rows say once, few or many, or leave the size out.

>TRBJ2-3|TRBV30|-|-
TGTGCCTGGAGAAACAGAGCCTTTACAGATACGCAGTATTTT
CAWRNRAFTDTQYF
>TRBJ1-6|TRBV29-1|TRBD1|-
TGCAGCGTTGGACAGGGAGGTAATTCACCCCTCCACTTT
CSVGQGGNSPLHF
>TRBJ2-7|TRBV6-1|TRBD2|-
TGTGCCAGCAGTTCGGGACTAGCGGGACGATACTTC
CASSSGLAGRYF
>TRBJ1-4|TRBV6-6|TRBD1|few
TGTGCCAGCAGACAACAGGGGGCTTCTAATGAAAAACTGTTTTTT
CASRQQGASNEKLFF
>TRBJ2-1|TRBV7-2|TRBD2|-
TGTGCCAGCAGCTTAGCGCTACTAGCGGGAGCCTACAATGAGCAGTTCTTC
CASSLALLAGAYNEQFF
>TRBJ1-1|TRBV2|TRBD1|-
TGTGCCAGCAGCCTCATAGGGACAGGGAACACTGAAGCTTTCTTT
CASSLIGTGNTEAFF
>TRBJ2-5|TRBV19|-|-
TGTGCCAGTAGTATAAGGGGAACGGGCAGCAGCTTCGGGTACCAAGAGACCCAGTACTTC
CASSIRGTGSSFGYQETQYF
>TRBJ1-2|TRBV6-5|TRBD1|-
TGTGCCAGCAGTACGCAGGGGGCGCGTGGCTACACCTTC
CASSTQGARGYTF
>TRBJ1-5|TRBV6-5|-|-
TGTGCCAGCAGTTACTCAAGAGCTAGCAATCAGCCCCAGCATTTT
CASSYSRASNQPQHF
>TRBJ2-6|TRBV4-1|TRBD2|-
TGCGCCAGCAGGGCTAGCGGGGGGCCTCCTGGGGCCAACGTCCTGACTTTC
CASRASGGPPGANVLTF
>TRBJ1-5|TRBV19|-|-
TGTGCCAGTAGTCCTGAGGAGGCCAGATCGTTTCAGCCCCAGCATTTT
CASSPEEARSFQPQHF
>TRBJ2-7|TRBV11-2|TRBD2|once
TGTGCCAGCAGCCGAGGGACTAGCGGTCCCTACGAGCAGTACTTC
CASSRGTSGPYEQYF
>TRBJ2-1|TRBV19|TRBD2|-
TGTGCCAGTAGTACCCCGGGACTAGAAATGGGTGAGCAGTTCTTC
CASSTPGLEMGEQFF
>TRBJ2-6|TRBV19|-|-
TGTGCCAGTGCTTGGACAGCTCTTACTTCTGGGGCCAACGTCCTGACTTTC
CASAWTALTSGANVLTF
>TRBJ2-1|TRBV7-2|TRBD2|-
TGTGCCAGCAGTAGCGGGACTACGAATGAGCAGTTCTTC
CASSSGTTNEQFF
>TRBJ1-5|TRBV5-4|-|-
TGTGCCAGCAGCTTGGGGCTCAATCAGCCCCAGCATTTT
CASSLGLNQPQHF
>TRBJ2-2|TRBV19|TRBD1|once
TGTGCCAGTAGTAAGGGGGACAGGAACACCGGGGAGCTGTTTTTT
CASSKGDRNTGELFF
>TRBJ1-2|TRBV11-2|TRBD1|-
TGTGCCAGCAGCTCCCTCCGGGACAGAGCTAACTATGGCTACACCTTC
CASSSLRDRANYGYTF
>TRBJ2-2|TRBV9|TRBD1|-
TGTGCCAGCAGCGATGGACAGGGGGCGCGGACCGGGGAGCTGTTTTTT
CASSDGQGARTGELFF
>TRBJ2-5|TRBV19|-|-
TGTGCCAGTAGTAGGGAGTCATGGGAGACCCAGTACTTC
CASSRESWETQYF
>TRBJ2-5|TRBV6-4|TRBD1|-
TGTGCCAGCACTCGTAGACAGGGGGCTTCCCAAGAGACCCAGTACTTC
CASTRRQGASQETQYF
>TRBJ1-5|TRBV19|TRBD1|once
TGTGCCAGTAGCCTTCCCCCTCGGACAGGGGTAAGCAATCAGCCCCAGCATTTT
CASSLPPRTGVSNQPQHF
>TRBJ1-1|TRBV5-4|-|-
TGTGCCAGCAGCTTAAGGGGGAACACTGAAGCTTTCTTT
CASSLRGNTEAFF
>TRBJ1-5|TRBV2|-|-
TGTGCCAGCAGTGAATACCCCCAGGGGACAACGCCCCAGCATTTT
CASSEYPQGTTPQHF
>TRBJ2-7|TRBV9|-|-
TGTGCCAGCAGCGTAGGTGGGACTCTCTCCTACGAGCAGTACTTC
CASSVGGTLSYEQYF
>TRBJ2-1|TRBV24-1|-|few
TGTGCCACCAGTGATTCTAACTTTTTCGATGAGCAGTTCTTC
CATSDSNFFDEQFF
>TRBJ2-7|TRBV30|-|-
TGTGCCGCATTAACAGGTTCCTACGAGCAGTACTTC
CAALTGSYEQYF
>TRBJ1-6|TRBV9|-|-
TGTGCCAGCACCAAGGAGGGGAATAATTCACCCCTCCACTTT
CASTKEGNNSPLHF
>TRBJ2-3|TRBV19|-|-
TGTGCCAGTAGTATAGATCTCGGGGGACCCACAGATACGCAGTATTTT
CASSIDLGGPTDTQYF
>TRBJ1-1|TRBV18|-|-
TGTGCCAGCTCAGTCGGACAGACGAACACTGAAGCTTTCTTT
CASSVGQTNTEAFF
>TRBJ2-7|TRBV11-2|-|-
TGTGCCAGCAGCTTAGTTTTGGACAGAAGCTACGAGCAGTACTTC
CASSLVLDRSYEQYF
>TRBJ2-1|TRBV7-9|TRBD2|once
TGTGCCAGCAGCTTAGGATCACTAGCGGCCTACAATGAGCAGTTCTTC
CASSLGSLAAYNEQFF
>TRBJ2-2|TRBV7-3|TRBD2|-
TGTGCCAGCAGCCCACCGGGAGCGGGAGCGAACGGGGAGCTGTTTTTT
CASSPPGAGANGELFF